This record looks at one TCR beta chain sequence and its context. V was clipped by 0 bases and J by 8 bases; unmatched bases: 15. The CDR3 runs to 18 residues. In germline, CDR1 is PRHDT, CDR2 FYEKMQ (reference sequence). The authors' processing: For nucleated cells, counts were estimated from reference gene primer amplification. Method: immunoSEQ multiplex PCR; TCRdb's copy keeps in-frame clones and lacks some. That table is the source of V, J and clone size, and D and trimming were worked out from the DNA. The sample has 200,000 or so clones; 81% are singletons. This sample is part of a study of blood T cell repertoires in COVID-19. Study as a whole: Whether acute or convalescent, the COVID-19 samples came from the United States, Italy and Spain.

V gene TRBV13 combines with J gene TRBJ2-7; TRBD2 matches 11 bases. The source is a woman at least 80 years old with COVID-19, enrolled during active disease. The sequenced sample was peripheral blood. CDR3 sequence reads: CASSLGHRLAGHDRQQYF. Written as DNA, the CDR3 is TGTGCCAGCAGCTTAGGCCACCGACTAGCGGGGCATGATAGGCAGCAGTACTTC.